This T cell receptor beta chain was profiled in a study of shared clonotypes between healthy human individuals. Overall study: Donors were a couple of women and a few men aged 18 to 49. Whole-study results and caveats: Few donors restricted represented genetic and exposure-history diversity.

Splitting of CD4+ cells produced CD45RA+ naive and CD45RA-negative memory subsets. CDR3 length: 14 amino acids. V was shortened by 8 bases and J by 0 bases, with 13 bases between the two germline ends. Germline CDR1 LNHDA, CDR2 SQIVND (reference sequence). The genomic DNA of each subset was split evenly across several immunoSEQ plates. TCRdb keeps only in-frame clones here, not all; method: immunoSEQ multiplex PCR. The sample yields around 2.1 million clones, approximately 95% seen once. As for this clone: Antigen: not known.

This chain links TRBV19 with TRBJ1-1; perhaps TRBD1 as D (6 bases). The specimen sequenced was naive CD4+ T cells sorted from blood. Subset meaning: CD45RA+ positively selected. This sequence originates from a man in his late teens or twenties in good health. The chain's CDR3 is CASGTQGMNTEAFF. As DNA, the CDR3 is TGTGCCAGTGGAACTCAGGGGATGAACACTGAAGCTTTCTTT.